These T cell receptor beta chains were read from a single sample in a study of response to subunit inactivated influenza vaccine. TCRdb passed the RT-PCR reads through MiXCR, listing each CDR3 protein once. The sample lists around 850,000 distinct CDR3 sequences; around a sixth were seen once. The sample here was PBMCs from blood, taken more than 4 days after vaccination. The receptors were gathered from a man aged 50 to 59 who received an inactivated influenza vaccine. Each CDR3 is given with its conserved first and last residue. A D gene is named only where the DNA matches it firmly. Clone sizes are given selectively: once, few, many, or a class where the clone is expanded.

TRBV10-3	TRBD1	few	TRBJ2-7	TGTGCCATCAGTGACGCCCAGGGGGCTTCGGACGAGCAGTACTTC	CAISDAQGASDEQYF
TRBV7-2	TRBD1	NA	TRBJ1-1	TGTGCCAGCAGTATAAAGGGGGCGGCTGAAGCTTTCTTT	CASSIKGAAEAFF
TRBV5-6	NA	NA	TRBJ1-2	TGTGCCAGCAGCCCCGCGGGGGGAAGCTATGGCTACACCTTC	CASSPAGGSYGYTF
TRBV7-8	NA	few	TRBJ2-3	TGTGCCAGCAGACGAACTAGGGACCCTCTAAGGCAAACGCAGTATTTT	CASRRTRDPLRQTQYF
TRBV6-5	TRBD1	NA	TRBJ2-3	TGTGCCAGCAGGTCGACAGGGTCAGATACGCAGTATTTT	CASRSTGSDTQYF
TRBV4-3	NA	NA	TRBJ2-2	TGCGCCAGCAGCCAAGCCGGGGGCTCCTACACCGGGGAGCTGTTTTTT	CASSQAGGSYTGELFF
TRBV6-1	NA	NA	TRBJ2-1	TGTGCCAGCAGTGAAGTAAAGATCAGCTCCTACAATGAGCAGTTCTTC	CASSEVKISSYNEQFF
TRBV15	NA	few	TRBJ2-2	TGTGCCACCAGCAGAGATGTGGCAGGGATCGGGGAGCTGTTTTTT	CATSRDVAGIGELFF
TRBV4-1	NA	few	TRBJ2-2	TGCGCCTGGCACAGGGGGGGCCCGAACACCGGGGAGCTGTTTTTT	CAWHRGGPNTGELFF
TRBV7-2	TRBD1	many	TRBJ1-5	TGTGCCAGCAGCCAACAGGGGGGTCAGCCCCAGCATTTT	CASSQQGGQPQHF
TRBV20-1	TRBD2	many	TRBJ2-3	TGCAGTGCTAGAGGGACTAGCGGCCAACTACGGGATACGCAGTATTTT	CSARGTSGQLRDTQYF
TRBV4-1	NA	NA	TRBJ2-1	TGCGCCAGCAGCCAAGTTGGCTCAGGGGGACTATACAATGAGCAGTTCTTC	CASSQVGSGGLYNEQFF
TRBV7-2	NA	many	TRBJ2-3	TGTGCCAGCAGCTTAGCGGGACCTGGCCGAAACACAGATACGCAGTATTTT	CASSLAGPGRNTDTQYF
TRBV3-1	NA	NA	TRBJ2-5	TGTGCCAGCAGCCAAAACACAGGGTACCAAGAGACCCAGTACTTC	CASSQNTGYQETQYF
TRBV6-5	NA	NA	TRBJ2-1	TGTGCCAGCAGCGATACGGGAGTTGAGCAGTTCTTC	CASSDTGVEQFF
TRBV27	NA	NA	TRBJ2-7	TGTGCCAGCAGCAAAGCGGGCTACGAGCAGTACTTC	CASSKAGYEQYF
TRBV20-1	NA	NA	TRBJ2-7	TGCAGTGCTAGAGATTTCGGGCGGGACTCCTACGAGCAGTACTTC	CSARDFGRDSYEQYF
TRBV5-1	NA	NA	TRBJ2-3	TGCGCCAGCAGCGGACCCGAGTTGGATACGCAGTATTTT	CASSGPELDTQYF
TRBV6-5	NA	NA	TRBJ2-3	TGTGCCAGCAGTTACCTTGGGTCGCTCTGGGATACGCAGTATTTT	CASSYLGSLWDTQYF
TRBV6-5	NA	few	TRBJ2-5	TGTGCCAGCAGAAGCGGGCGGGAGACCCAGTACTTC	CASRSGRETQYF
TRBV7-2	TRBD1	NA	TRBJ1-1	TGTGCCAGCAGCTTCCGGACAGGGGGCGGTGTGAACACTGAAGCTTTCTTT	CASSFRTGGGVNTEAFF
TRBV20-1	NA	few	TRBJ2-5	TGCAGTGCTAGAGATTACCGGGATTTGTACCAAGAGACCCAGTACTTC	CSARDYRDLYQETQYF
TRBV7-2	TRBD2	NA	TRBJ2-7	TGTGCCAGCAGAAGACCCGGGACTAGCGCCACTTACGAGCAGTACTTC	CASRRPGTSATYEQYF
TRBV4-2	TRBD2	NA	TRBJ2-7	TGTGCCAGCAGCCGAAGCGTAGGCGGGAGATCCTACGAGCAGTACTTC	CASSRSVGGRSYEQYF
TRBV20-1	NA	few	TRBJ1-2	TGCAGTGCCGCACCGGGACAAAATAACTATGGCTACACCTTC	CSAAPGQNNYGYTF
TRBV7-2	TRBD2	NA	TRBJ2-7	TGTGCCAGCAGCTTAGCCCCGTTGGGAGGGGCGAGGGAGCAGTACTTC	CASSLAPLGGAREQYF
TRBV2	TRBD2	NA	TRBJ2-3	TGTGCCAGCAGTGAAGCGGGGTGGCGGGAGGGCCGTGGAGATACGCAGTATTTT	CASSEAGWREGRGDTQYF
TRBV5-6	TRBD2	few	TRBJ2-2	TGTGCCAGCAGCTTCCATAGCGGGGAAGTGGTCGGGGAGCTGTTTTTT	CASSFHSGEVVGELFF
TRBV20-1	NA	NA	TRBJ1-1	TGCAGTGCTAGAGAGGGACATCAGAACACTGAAGCTTTCTTT	CSAREGHQNTEAFF
TRBV28	NA	many	TRBJ2-5	TGTGCCAGCAGCTTAAGCAGGGGACAAGAGACCCAGTACTTC	CASSLSRGQETQYF
TRBV10-3	TRBD1	few	TRBJ1-5	TGTGCCAGCAGAAGGGACAGGGACAATCAGCCCCAGCATTTT	CASRRDRDNQPQHF
TRBV12-3/TRBV12-4	NA	NA	TRBJ2-7	TGTGCCAGCAGAAATACAGGGACCGAGCAGTACTTC	CASRNTGTEQYF
TRBV4-2	NA	many	TRBJ2-1	TGTGCCAGCAGCCCAGAAGGGGGGTCCTACAATGAGCAGTTCTTC	CASSPEGGSYNEQFF
TRBV7-2	NA	NA	TRBJ1-5	TGTGCCAGCAGCTTAGCGTATGGGCGTCAGCCCCAGCATTTT	CASSLAYGRQPQHF
TRBV7-2	TRBD2	NA	TRBJ2-5	TGTGCCAGCAGCTTAGGGCTAGCGGGAATCCAAGAGACCCAGTACTTC	CASSLGLAGIQETQYF
TRBV12-3/TRBV12-4	TRBD1	NA	TRBJ2-5	TGTGCCAGCAGCCCACAGGGGGCTGAGACCCAGTACTTC	CASSPQGAETQYF
TRBV11-2	NA	few	TRBJ2-3	TGTGCCAGCAGCTCCGAGGTTTTTGATACGCAGTATTTT	CASSSEVFDTQYF
TRBV28	TRBD1	few	TRBJ2-3	TGTGCCAGCAGTTTTCGGACAGGGAAAGGGACAGATACGCAGTATTTT	CASSFRTGKGTDTQYF
TRBV6-2/TRBV6-3	NA	NA	TRBJ2-7	TGTGCCAGCGGCTCAAGGTCCCCCTACGAGCAGTACTTC	CASGSRSPYEQYF
TRBV6-4	TRBD1	many	TRBJ2-4	TGTGCCAGCAAAGGCAGGGGGAAGGACGTCAAAAACATTCAGTACTTC	CASKGRGKDVKNIQYF